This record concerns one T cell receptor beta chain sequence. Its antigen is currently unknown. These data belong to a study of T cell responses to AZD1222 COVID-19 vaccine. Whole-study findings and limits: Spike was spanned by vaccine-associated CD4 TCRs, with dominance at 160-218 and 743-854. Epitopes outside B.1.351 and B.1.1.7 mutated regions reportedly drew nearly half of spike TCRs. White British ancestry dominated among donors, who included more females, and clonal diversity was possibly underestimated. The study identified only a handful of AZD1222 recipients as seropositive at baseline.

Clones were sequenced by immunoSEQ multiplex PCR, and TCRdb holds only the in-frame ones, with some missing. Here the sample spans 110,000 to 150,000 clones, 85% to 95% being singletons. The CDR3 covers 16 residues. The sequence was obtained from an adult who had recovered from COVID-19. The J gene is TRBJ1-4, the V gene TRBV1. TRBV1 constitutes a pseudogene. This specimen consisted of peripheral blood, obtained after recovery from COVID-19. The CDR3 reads CTSSQIWGRENEKLFF. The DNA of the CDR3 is TGCACCAGCAGCCAAATTTGGGGACGGGAAAATGAAAAACTGTTTTTT.